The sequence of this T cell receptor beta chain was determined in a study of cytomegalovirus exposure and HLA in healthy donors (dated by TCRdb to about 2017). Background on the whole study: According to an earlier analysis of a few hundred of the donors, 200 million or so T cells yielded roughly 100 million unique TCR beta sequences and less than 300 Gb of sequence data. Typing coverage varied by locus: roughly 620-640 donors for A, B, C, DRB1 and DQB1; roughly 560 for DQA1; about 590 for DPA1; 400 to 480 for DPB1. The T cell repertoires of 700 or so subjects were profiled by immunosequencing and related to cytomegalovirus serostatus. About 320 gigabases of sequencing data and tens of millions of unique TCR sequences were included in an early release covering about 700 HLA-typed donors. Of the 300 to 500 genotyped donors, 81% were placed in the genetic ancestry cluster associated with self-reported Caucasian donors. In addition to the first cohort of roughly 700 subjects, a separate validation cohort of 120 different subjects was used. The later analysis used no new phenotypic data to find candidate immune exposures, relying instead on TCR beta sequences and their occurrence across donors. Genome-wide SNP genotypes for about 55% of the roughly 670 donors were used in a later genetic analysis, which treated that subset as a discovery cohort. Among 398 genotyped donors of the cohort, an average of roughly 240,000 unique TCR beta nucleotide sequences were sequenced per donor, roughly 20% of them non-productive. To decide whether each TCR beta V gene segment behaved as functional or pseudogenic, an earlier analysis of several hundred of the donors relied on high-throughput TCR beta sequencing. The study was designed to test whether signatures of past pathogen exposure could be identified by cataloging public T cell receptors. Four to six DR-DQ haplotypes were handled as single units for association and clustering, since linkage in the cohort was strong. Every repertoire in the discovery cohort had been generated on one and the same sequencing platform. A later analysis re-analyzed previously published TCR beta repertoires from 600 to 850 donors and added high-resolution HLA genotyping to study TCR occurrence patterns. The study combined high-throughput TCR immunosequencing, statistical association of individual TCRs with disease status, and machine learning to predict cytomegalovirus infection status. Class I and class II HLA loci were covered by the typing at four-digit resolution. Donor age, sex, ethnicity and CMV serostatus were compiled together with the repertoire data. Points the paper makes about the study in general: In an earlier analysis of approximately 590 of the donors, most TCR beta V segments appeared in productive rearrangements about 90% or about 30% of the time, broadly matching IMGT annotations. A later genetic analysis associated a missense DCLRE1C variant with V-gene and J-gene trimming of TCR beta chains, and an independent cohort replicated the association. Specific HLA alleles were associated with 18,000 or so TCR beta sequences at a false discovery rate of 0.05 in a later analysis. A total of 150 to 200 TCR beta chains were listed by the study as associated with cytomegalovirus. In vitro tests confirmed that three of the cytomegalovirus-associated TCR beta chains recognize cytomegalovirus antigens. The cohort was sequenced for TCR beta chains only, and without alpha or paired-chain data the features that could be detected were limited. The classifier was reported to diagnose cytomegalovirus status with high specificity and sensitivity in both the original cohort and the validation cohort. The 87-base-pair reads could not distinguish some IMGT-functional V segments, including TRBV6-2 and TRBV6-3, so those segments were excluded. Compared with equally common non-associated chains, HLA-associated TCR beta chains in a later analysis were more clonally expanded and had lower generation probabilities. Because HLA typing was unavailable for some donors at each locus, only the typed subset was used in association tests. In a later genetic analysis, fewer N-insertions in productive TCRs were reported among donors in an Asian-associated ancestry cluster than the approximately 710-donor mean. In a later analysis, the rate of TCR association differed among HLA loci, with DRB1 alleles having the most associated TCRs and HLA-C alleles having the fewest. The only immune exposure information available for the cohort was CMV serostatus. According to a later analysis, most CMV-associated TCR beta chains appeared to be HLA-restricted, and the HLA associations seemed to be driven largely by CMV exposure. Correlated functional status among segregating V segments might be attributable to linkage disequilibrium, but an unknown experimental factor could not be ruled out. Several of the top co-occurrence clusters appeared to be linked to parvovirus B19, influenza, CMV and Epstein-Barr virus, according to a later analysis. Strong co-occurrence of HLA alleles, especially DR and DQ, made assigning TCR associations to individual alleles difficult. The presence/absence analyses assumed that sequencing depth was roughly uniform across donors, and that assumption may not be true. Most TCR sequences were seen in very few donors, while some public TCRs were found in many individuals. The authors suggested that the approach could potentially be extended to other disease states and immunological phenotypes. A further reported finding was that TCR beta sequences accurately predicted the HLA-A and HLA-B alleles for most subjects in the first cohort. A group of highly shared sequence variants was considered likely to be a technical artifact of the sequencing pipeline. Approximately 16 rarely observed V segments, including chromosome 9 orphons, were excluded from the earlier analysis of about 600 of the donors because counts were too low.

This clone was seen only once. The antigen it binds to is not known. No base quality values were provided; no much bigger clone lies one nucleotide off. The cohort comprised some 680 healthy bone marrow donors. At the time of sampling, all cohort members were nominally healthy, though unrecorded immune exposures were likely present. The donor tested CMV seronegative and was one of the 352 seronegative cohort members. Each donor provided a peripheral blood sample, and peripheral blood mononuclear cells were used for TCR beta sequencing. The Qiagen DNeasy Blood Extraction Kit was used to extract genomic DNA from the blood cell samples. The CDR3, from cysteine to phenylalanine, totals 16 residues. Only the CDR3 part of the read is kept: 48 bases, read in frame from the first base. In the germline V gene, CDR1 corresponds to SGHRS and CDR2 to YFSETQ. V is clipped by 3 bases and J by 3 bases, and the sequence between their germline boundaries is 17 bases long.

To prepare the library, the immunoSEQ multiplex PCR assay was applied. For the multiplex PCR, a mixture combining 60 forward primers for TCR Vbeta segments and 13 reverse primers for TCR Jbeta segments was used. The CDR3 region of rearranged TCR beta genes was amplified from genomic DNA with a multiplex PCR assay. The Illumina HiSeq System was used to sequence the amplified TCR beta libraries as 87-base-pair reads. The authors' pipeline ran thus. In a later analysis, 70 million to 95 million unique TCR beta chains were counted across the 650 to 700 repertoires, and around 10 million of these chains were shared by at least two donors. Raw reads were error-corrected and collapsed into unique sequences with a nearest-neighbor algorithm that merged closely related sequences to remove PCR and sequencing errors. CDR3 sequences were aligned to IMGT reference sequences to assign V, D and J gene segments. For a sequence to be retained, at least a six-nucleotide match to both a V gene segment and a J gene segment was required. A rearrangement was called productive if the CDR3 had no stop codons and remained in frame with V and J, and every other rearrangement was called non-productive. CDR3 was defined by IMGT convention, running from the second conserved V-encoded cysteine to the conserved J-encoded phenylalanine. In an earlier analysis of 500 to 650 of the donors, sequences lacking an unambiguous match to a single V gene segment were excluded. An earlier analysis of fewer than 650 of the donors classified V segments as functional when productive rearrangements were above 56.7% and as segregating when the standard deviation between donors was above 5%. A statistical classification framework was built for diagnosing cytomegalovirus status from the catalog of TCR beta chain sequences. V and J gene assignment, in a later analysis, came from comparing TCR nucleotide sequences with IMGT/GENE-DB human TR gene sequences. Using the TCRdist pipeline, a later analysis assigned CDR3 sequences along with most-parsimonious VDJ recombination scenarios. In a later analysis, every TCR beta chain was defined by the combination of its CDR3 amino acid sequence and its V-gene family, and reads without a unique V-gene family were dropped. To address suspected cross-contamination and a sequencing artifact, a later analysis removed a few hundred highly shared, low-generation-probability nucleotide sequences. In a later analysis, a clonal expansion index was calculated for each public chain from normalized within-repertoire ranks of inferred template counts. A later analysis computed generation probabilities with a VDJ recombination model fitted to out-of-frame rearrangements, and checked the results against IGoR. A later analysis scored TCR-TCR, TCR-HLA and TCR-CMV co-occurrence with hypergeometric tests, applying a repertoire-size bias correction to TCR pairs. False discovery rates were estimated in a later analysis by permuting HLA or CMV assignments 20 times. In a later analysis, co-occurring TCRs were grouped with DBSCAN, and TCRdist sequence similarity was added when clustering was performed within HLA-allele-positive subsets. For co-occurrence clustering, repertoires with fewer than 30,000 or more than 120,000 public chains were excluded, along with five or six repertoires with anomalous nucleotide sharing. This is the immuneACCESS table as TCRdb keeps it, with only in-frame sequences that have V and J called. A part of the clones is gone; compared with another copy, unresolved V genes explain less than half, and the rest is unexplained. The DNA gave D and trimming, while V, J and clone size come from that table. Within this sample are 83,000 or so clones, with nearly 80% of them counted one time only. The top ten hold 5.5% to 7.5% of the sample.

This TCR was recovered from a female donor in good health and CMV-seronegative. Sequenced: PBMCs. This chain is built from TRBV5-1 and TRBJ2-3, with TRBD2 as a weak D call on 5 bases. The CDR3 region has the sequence CASSSNLGRRTDTQYF. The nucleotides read TGCGCCAGCAGCTCAAACCTGGGAAGGAGGACAGATACGCAGTATTTT. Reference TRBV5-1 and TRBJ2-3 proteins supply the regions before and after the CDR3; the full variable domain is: KAGVTQTPRYLIKTRGQQVTLSCSPISGHRSVSWYQQTPGQGLQFLFEYFSETQRNKGNFPGRFSGRQFSNSRSEMNVSTLELGDSALYLCASSSNLGRRTDTQYFGPGTRLTVL.